Each of the 10 T cell receptor beta chains below was sequenced from the same sample in a study of blood T cell repertoires in COVID-19 (dated by TCRdb to about 2020). Library preparation was by the immunoSEQ multiplex PCR assay. TCRdb holds this immuneACCESS table with in-frame rearrangements only. Some clones are missing; in checked studies, unresolved V genes explain under half, and the rest has no known cause. Present in this sample are some 190,000 clones, approximately 83% of which were seen just once. Approximately 11% of the sample goes to the ten largest clones. Input material: peripheral blood. Receptors originate from a human donor with active or convalescent COVID-19. The donor label of this sample is uncertain.

The genes are TRBV12-3 or TRBV12-4 and TRBJ1-2, with 7 bases that match TRBD1. With 6 bases clipped from V and 3 bases from J, the junction kept 4 bases outside the gene matches. The CDR3 covers 13 residues. The CDR3 DNA follows: TGTGCCAGCAGCACCGGGACAGACTATGGCTACACCTTC. Translation: CASSTGTDYGYTF.

In its sample, this clone was seen a few times. The chain combines TRBV20-1 with TRBJ2-7, with TRBD2 matching 10 bases. Germline lookup yields CDR1 DFQATT and CDR2 SNEGSKA (reference sequence). CDR3 length: 11 residues. Losses at the gene ends were 8 bases for V and 7 bases for J; bases not matched to a gene: 5. In DNA form, the CDR3 reads TGCAGTAGCGGGAGGGGGTGGGAGCAGTACTTC. Translating gives CSSGRGWEQYF.

This chain uses TRBV7-6 with TRBJ2-7, with a tentative D call TRBD2 (6 bases). The CDR3 runs to 15 residues. Deletions cut 7 bases from V and 4 bases from J, with 20 bases between. Per the germline V gene, CDR1 is SGHVS and CDR2 is FNYEAQ. The CDR3 region is CASTPSGASDYEQYF. The CDR3 nucleotides read TGTGCCAGCACCCCAAGTGGGGCTAGCGATTACGAGCAGTACTTC.

The chain has TRBV30 and TRBJ1-2; TRBD1 matches at 9 bases. The CDR3 runs 14 residues. V shed 8 bases and J 2 bases; nucleotides not matched to a gene: 9. Germline CDR1 is GTSNPN and CDR2 is SVGIG (reference sequence). The CDR3 region has the DNA TGTGCCGCCCCCGGGACAGGGTTAAACTATGGCTACACCTTC. Encoded protein: CAAPGTGLNYGYTF.

The V gene is TRBV5-1, the J gene TRBJ1-1; possible D gene TRBD1, 5 bases. V was pared by 0 bases and J by 1 base, with 7 bases between. The CDR3 sequence is 14 residues long. The germline V gene has CDR1 SGHRS and CDR2 YFSETQ. The CDR3: CASSLARENTEAFF. CDR3 nucleotides: TGCGCCAGCAGCTTGGCCAGGGAGAACACTGAAGCTTTCTTT.

V gene TRBV27 combines with J gene TRBJ2-2; D may be TRBD2 (5 bases). The CDR3 is 13 residues long. Germline CDR1 reads MNHEY; CDR2 reads SMNVEV (reference sequence). V dropped 2 bases and J dropped 6 bases, with 7 bases sitting between them. The CDR3 DNA reads as TGTGCCAGCAGTTTAAGGAGGTCCGGGGAGCTGTTTTTT. The encoded protein is CASSLRRSGELFF.

The chain recombines TRBV3-1 (or the pseudogene TRBV3-2) with TRBJ2-5; D is possibly TRBD2 (6 bases). The V end was cut by 8 bases, the J end by 5 bases, with 15 bases between. The CDR3 extends over 13 amino acids. Germline lookup yields CDR1 LGHDT and CDR2 YNNKEL (reference sequence). The CDR3 bases are TGTGCCAGCTCATCGACTAGAGTGGAGACCCAGTACTTC. Residues: CASSSTRVETQYF.

The chain couples TRBV28 to TRBJ2-7; perhaps TRBD1 as D (6 bases). The CDR3 sequence is 15 residues long. Germline values: CDR1 MDHEN, CDR2 SYDVKM. V was trimmed by 10 bases and J by 4 bases, leaving 23 bases between them. The CDR3 here is CATKGGYGPGYEQYF. The CDR3 coding sequence is TGTGCCACCAAAGGGGGATACGGGCCAGGATACGAGCAGTACTTC.

V and J are TRBV5-8 and TRBJ2-3; TRBD2 agrees at 7 bases. With 0 bases clipped from V and 1 base from J, the junction kept 11 bases outside the gene matches. Germline CDR1 SGHTS, CDR2 YDEGEE. The CDR3 covers 18 residues. CDR3 sequence: CASSLARPRDYRTDTQYF. As DNA, the CDR3 is TGTGCCAGCAGCTTGGCGCGGCCCCGGGACTATCGCACAGATACGCAGTATTTT.

The genes are TRBV6-6 and TRBJ1-1, with D perhaps TRBD1 (5 bases). The CDR3 totals 14 residues. V lost 4 bases to trimming and J lost 6 bases, with 15 bases between them. The V gene's germline CDR1 is MNHNY and CDR2 SVGAGI (reference sequence). The CDR3 loop reads CASSFQGEYSEAFF. In nucleotides, the CDR3 is TGTGCCAGCAGTTTTCAAGGGGAATACTCTGAAGCTTTCTTT.